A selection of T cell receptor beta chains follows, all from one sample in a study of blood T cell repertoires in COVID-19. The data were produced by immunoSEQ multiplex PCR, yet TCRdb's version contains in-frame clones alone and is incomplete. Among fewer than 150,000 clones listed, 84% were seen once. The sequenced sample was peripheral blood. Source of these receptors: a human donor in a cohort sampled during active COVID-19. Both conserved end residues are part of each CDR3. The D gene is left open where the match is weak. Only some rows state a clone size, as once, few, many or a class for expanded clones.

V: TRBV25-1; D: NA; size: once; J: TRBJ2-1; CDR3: CASSAQGYNEQFF; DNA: TGTGCCAGCAGTGCACAGGGTTACAATGAGCAGTTCTTC
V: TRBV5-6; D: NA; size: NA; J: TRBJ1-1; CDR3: CASSYRGAGNTEAFF; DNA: TGTGCCAGCAGCTATAGAGGGGCGGGAAACACTGAAGCTTTCTTT
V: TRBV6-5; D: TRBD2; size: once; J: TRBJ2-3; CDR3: CASSYGRGGPTDTQYF; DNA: TGTGCCAGCAGTTACGGGCGGGGGGGGCCTACAGATACGCAGTATTTT
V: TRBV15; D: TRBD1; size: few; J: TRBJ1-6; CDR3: CATSGKNSDRGSSYNSPLHF; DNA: TGTGCCACCAGCGGAAAAAACTCGGACAGGGGAAGCTCCTATAATTCACCCCTCCACTTT
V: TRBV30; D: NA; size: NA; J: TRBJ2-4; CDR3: CAWRACRRLAKNIQYF; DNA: TGTGCCTGGAGGGCATGTCGGAGACTAGCCAAAAACATTCAGTACTTC
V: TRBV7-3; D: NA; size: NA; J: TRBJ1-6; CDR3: CASSFNPTGRTPSPLHF; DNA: TGTGCCAGCAGCTTTAACCCTACAGGGCGAACCCCTTCACCCCTCCACTTT
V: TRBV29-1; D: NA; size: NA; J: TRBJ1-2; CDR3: CSVETGENYGYTF; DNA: TGCAGCGTTGAAACAGGAGAGAACTATGGCTACACCTTC
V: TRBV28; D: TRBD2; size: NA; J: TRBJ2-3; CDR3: CASSLPGRGGRDTQYF; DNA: TGTGCCAGCAGCCTCCCGGGGCGGGGGGGCCGAGATACGCAGTATTTT
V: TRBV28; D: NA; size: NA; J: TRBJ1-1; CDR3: CASRLTQLNTEAFF; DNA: TGTGCCAGCAGGCTCACGCAGTTGAACACTGAAGCTTTCTTT
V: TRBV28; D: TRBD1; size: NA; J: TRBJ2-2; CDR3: CASIGTGENTGELFF; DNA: TGTGCCAGTATCGGGACAGGGGAGAACACCGGGGAGCTGTTTTTT
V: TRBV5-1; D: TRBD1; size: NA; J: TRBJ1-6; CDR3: CASSQTRTGNPTYNSPLHF; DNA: TGCGCCAGCAGCCAAACAAGGACAGGAAACCCTACCTATAATTCACCCCTCCACTTT
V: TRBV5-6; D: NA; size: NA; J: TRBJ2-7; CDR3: CASSLVRNYEQYF; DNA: TGTGCCAGCAGCTTGGTCAGGAACTACGAGCAGTACTTC
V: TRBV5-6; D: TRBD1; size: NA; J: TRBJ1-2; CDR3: CASIRTGGGDGYTF; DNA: TGTGCCAGCATCCGGACAGGGGGAGGAGATGGCTACACCTTC
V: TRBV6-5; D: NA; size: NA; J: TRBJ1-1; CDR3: CASSYSWQGNTEAFF; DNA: TGTGCCAGCAGTTACTCATGGCAGGGGAACACTGAAGCTTTCTTT